This passage covers 2 T cell receptor beta chains from one sample sequenced in a study of CD8 T cells in Susac syndrome. RNA totalling roughly 0.45 to 1 ug underwent reverse transcription with random hexamers. MiXCR was run by TCRdb on the immunoSEQ multiplex PCR reads, yielding one entry per CDR3 protein. The data hold about 190,000 distinct CDR3 sequences, with 85% to 95% observed a single time. Sequenced material: CD4+ T cells from PBMCs. The receptors here all came from a human donor in good health.

This chain uses TRBV20-1 with TRBJ2-1; possibly TRBD2 for D (5 bases). Looked up from germline, CDR1 is DFQATT and CDR2 is SNEGSKA (reference sequence). V was pared by 3 bases and J by 3 bases, with 12 bases between. This CDR3 has 14 amino acids. The CDR3 DNA sequence: TGCAGTGCTAGTATGAGCGGCTTCTACAATGAGCAGTTCTTC. It yields the protein CSASMSGFYNEQFF.

The J gene is TRBJ2-4, the V gene TRBV6-5; possible D gene TRBD2, 5 bases. V dropped 4 bases and J dropped 9 bases, with 13 bases sitting between them. In germline, CDR1 is MNHEY, CDR2 SVGAGI. The CDR3 is made up of 13 amino acids. CDR3 region: CASSSGISGIQYF. CDR3 sequence (DNA): TGTGCCAGCAGTTCCGGGATTTCGGGCATTCAGTACTTC.